The T cell receptor (beta chain) described here comes from a study of T cells in Graves' hyperthyroidism and ophthalmopathy. The source material, RNA transcripts, was used to amplify TCR beta CDR3 regions. Initially, a first-round RT-PCR of the TCR CDR3 employed the HTBI primer set. TCRdb redid the calling of the multiplex PCR reads with MiXCR, one entry per CDR3 protein. The table shows under 400,000 distinct CDR3 sequences, with 20% to 30% occurring only once. V lost 4 bases to trimming and J lost 4 bases, with 2 bases between them. This CDR3 is 10 amino acids long. The germline CDR1 and CDR2 sequences are SQVTM and ANQGSEA. There are a few counts of this clonotype.

V is TRBV29-1 and J is TRBJ2-1, with D hard to call. The sequence came from a man aged 50 to 59 with Graves' hyperthyroidism. Sequenced input: blood. CDR3 in DNA: TGCAGCGTTGTTTACAATGAGCAGTTCTTC. Translation: CSVVYNEQFF.